One sample yielded the 16 T cell receptor beta chains listed below, sequenced in a study of healthy donors' naive CD4 and CD8 T cells. TCR libraries were built from 450 to 650 ng of total RNA by linear amplification. MiXCR, run by TCRdb on the reads, gives a single entry per CDR3 protein. The table has approximately 180,000 distinct CDR3 sequences, nearly 75% seen once. Material for sequencing was naive CD4+ and CD8+ T cells sorted from blood, pooled from several donors. Receptors originate from a pool of human donors in good health; the sample pools cells from several healthy donors.

V usage is TRBV27 and J usage is TRBJ2-7; weak D call: TRBD1 (6 bases). V was clipped by 3 bases and J by 3 bases, with 18 bases between them. CDR1 and CDR2 (germline): MNHEY, SMNVEV (reference sequence). The CDR3 spans 16 residues. The CDR3 protein is CASSFLGQSTGYEQYF. The CDR3 DNA reads TGTGCCAGCAGTTTCCTCGGACAGAGTACTGGCTACGAGCAGTACTTC.

In regard to this clonotype: Sequence at one end of the junction differs from germline and may be a read error. V gene TRBV29-1 combines with J gene TRBJ1-2, with D maybe TRBD1 (5 bases). The CDR3 has 11 amino acids. Germline assignment: CDR1 SQVTM and CDR2 ANQGSEA. CDR3 bases: TGCAGCGCTGGGGCTACCTATGGCTACATCTTC. Its translation is CSAGATYGYIF.

The rearrangement joins TRBV19 to TRBJ2-7, with unresolved D. CDR3 length: 14 amino acids. CDR1 is LNHDA, CDR2 SQIVND, per germline (reference sequence). V lost 2 bases, J lost 3 bases, and 11 bases lay in between. The CDR3 DNA sequence: TGTGCCAGTAGTATATCGACAAGGAACTACGAGCAGTACTTC. Amino acids: CASSISTRNYEQYF.

CDR3 sequence (DNA): TGTGCCAGCAGACTACAGTATAGCAATCAGCCCCAGCATTTT. Translated: CASRLQYSNQPQHF. The chain uses TRBV6-1 and TRBJ1-5; D ambiguous. The germline V gene has CDR1 MNHNS and CDR2 SASEGT. Trimming left V 6 bases short and J 0 bases short, with 9 bases between. The CDR3 has 14 residues.

This chain links TRBV29-1 with TRBJ2-5; TRBD1 might be the D (5 bases). The V and J ends lost 1 base and 2 bases respectively, with 5 bases between them. CDR1 is SQVTM, CDR2 ANQGSEA, per germline. This CDR3 comprises 12 residues. CDR3 loop: CSVEGQQETQYF. DNA of the CDR3: TGCAGCGTTGAAGGACAGCAAGAGACCCAGTACTTC.

The chain links TRBV6-1 to TRBJ2-7; no firm D call. The ends were cut back, 7 bases at V and 3 bases at J, with 16 bases in the middle. CDR3 size: 14 residues. CDR1 is MNHNS, CDR2 SASEGT, per germline. CDR3 sequence (DNA): TGTGCCAGCACCAACCCCCAGAGATACTACGAGCAGTACTTC. This translates into CASTNPQRYYEQYF.

The chain combines TRBV29-1 with TRBJ2-1, with no clear D. CDR1 and CDR2 from the germline V gene are SQVTM and ANQGSEA. This CDR3 has 12 residues. V was shortened by 6 bases and J by 7 bases, with 13 bases between the two germline ends. Here the CDR3 DNA reads TGCAGCGTCGTGCCTAACGGGAATGAGCAGTTCTTC. Translated: CSVVPNGNEQFF.

The rearrangement links TRBV29-1 to TRBJ2-5; D not certain. The CDR3 runs to 12 residues. The V and J ends lost 2 bases and 5 bases respectively, with 9 bases between them. CDR1 is SQVTM and CDR2 is ANQGSEA in the germline V gene. The CDR3 protein is CSVERVRETQYF. CDR3 nucleotide sequence: TGCAGCGTTGAACGAGTCCGTGAGACCCAGTACTTC.

The rearrangement joins TRBV29-1 to TRBJ2-2; D gene ambiguous. There are 13 residues in the CDR3. Trimming removed 7 bases from V and 4 bases from J, with 13 bases in between. Germline V gene data show CDR1 as SQVTM and CDR2 as ANQGSEA. CDR3 DNA sequence: TGCAGCGCCTGGGATGGGGTCACCGGGGAGCTGTTTTTT. Translated: CSAWDGVTGELFF.

This chain joins TRBV10-3 and TRBJ1-5; 7 bases align to TRBD1. This CDR3 has 15 amino acids. Germline CDR1 is ENHRY and CDR2 is SYGVKD. The V and J ends lost 5 bases and 4 bases, in that order; junction bases with no gene match: 8. CDR3 bases: TGTGCCATCAGTCTAACTGACAGGGCGAATCAGCCCCAGCATTTT. Amino acid sequence: CAISLTDRANQPQHF.

The rearrangement links TRBV18 to TRBJ1-1; D is unresolved. This CDR3 region has 15 residues. The V end was cut by 2 bases, the J end by 4 bases, with 14 bases between. Germline values: CDR1 KGHSH, CDR2 LQKENI. In DNA, the CDR3 is TGTGCCAGCTCACCATTGGTCTTAGAGGCCACTGAAGCTTTCTTT. It specifies CASSPLVLEATEAFF.

This chain uses TRBV6-5 with TRBJ2-4, with D unresolved. Trimming left V 8 bases short and J 0 bases short, with 8 bases between. This CDR3 is built from 13 residues. Germline V CDR1 and CDR2: MNHEY, SVGAGI. CDR3 bases: TGTGCCAGCGGGTCCCAAGCCAAAAACATTCAGTACTTC. This encodes CASGSQAKNIQYF.

The V call is TRBV12-5, the J call TRBJ1-1; maybe TRBD1 (5 bases). The V gene's germline CDR1 is LGHNT and CDR2 FRNRAP. The germline V and J ends were trimmed by 1 base and 4 bases, with 10 bases remaining between them. CDR3 length: 14 residues. CDR3 bases: TGTGCTAGTGGTTTGGCCAGGGTGACCACTGAAGCTTTCTTT. It codes for CASGLARVTTEAFF.

This chain joins TRBV19 and TRBJ2-1; 7 bases map to TRBD2. Germline V CDR1 and CDR2: LNHDA, SQIVND (reference sequence). The CDR3 contains 14 residues. V shed 1 base, J shed 7 bases, and the junction held 4 bases outside the gene matches. The CDR3 loop reads CASSIGGEGNEQFF. Here the CDR3 DNA reads TGTGCCAGTAGTATAGGAGGGGAGGGGAATGAGCAGTTCTTC.

This chain uses TRBV6-2 or TRBV6-3 with TRBJ2-1, with 8 bases identical to TRBD2. The V and J ends lost 1 base and 15 bases, in that order; junction bases with no gene match: 5. This CDR3 spans 12 amino acids. The germline CDR1 and CDR2 sequences are MNHEY and SVGEGT. The CDR3 DNA reads as TGTGCCAGCAGTTACTTAGCGGGGCCGCGGTTCTTC. Translating gives CASSYLAGPRFF.

The chain links TRBV7-8 to TRBJ2-7; D gene unclear. The CDR3 consists of 13 residues. CDR1 and CDR2 from the germline V gene are SGHVS and FQNEAQ. Trimming removed 4 bases from V and 8 bases from J, with 15 bases in between. The CDR3 nucleotides read TGTGCCAGCAGCTCCTTCTACGGTTACAAGCAGTACTTC. Translated, it gives CASSSFYGYKQYF.